This T cell receptor (beta chain) was sequenced in a study of somatic mutations in cytotoxic T cells in rheumatoid arthritis. Across the whole study: Immediately following diagnosis and ahead of any treatment, patient blood (more than 27 ml EDTA) was drawn.

Concerning this clone: The antigen remains undetermined.

Clones were read by immunoSEQ multiplex PCR, and TCRdb kept only the in-frame ones, dropping some. The sample yields around 4,500 clones, 79% seen once. The length of the CDR3 is 14 residues. Per the germline V gene, CDR1 is ENHRY and CDR2 is SYGVKD. V lost 0 bases to trimming and J lost 2 bases, with 8 bases between them. Study results and caveats: Age was associated with higher CD8+ clonality in rheumatoid arthritis patients, not in healthy controls. No correction for multiple comparisons was applied to the slight TRBV07 underrepresentation in rheumatoid arthritis patients.

The source of this sequence is an adult with rheumatoid arthritis. Sequencing was carried out using CD8+ T cells sorted from blood. This chain joins TRBV10-3 and TRBJ2-7; D uncertain. The chain's CDR3 is CAISESGSPYEQYF. Here the CDR3 DNA reads TGTGCCATCAGTGAGTCGGGTTCGCCCTACGAGCAGTACTTC.